This entry is about one T cell receptor beta chain. What it binds is unknown. The sample comes from a study of T cell repertoires and HLA-DP antigens. Overall study context: Transduced HeLa cells presented HLA-DP to CD4+ T cells. DNA input averaged about 220 ng in sorted CD137+CD4+ and 1,200 ng in pre-culture CD4+.

The germline V gene has CDR1 SGHDT and CDR2 YYEEEE. Trimming removed 2 bases at V and 0 bases at J, with 21 bases between. The length of the CDR3 is 18 residues. Deep-resolution sequencing targeted roughly 220,000 T cell genomes in pre-culture CD4+ samples. Assay: immunoSEQ multiplex PCR; the TCRdb copy retains only in-frame clones and omits some. The data contain tens of thousands of clones, roughly 77% of them singletons. General study points: Sorted CD137+ clonality was around 0.36 for both alloantigens, versus about 0.037 pre-culture.

The TCR sequence derives from a man between 60 and 75 years old in good health and CMV-seronegative. This sequence joins TRBV5-6 and TRBJ2-7, with D perhaps being TRBD1 or TRBD2 (7 bases each). Sample: CD4+ T cells from PBMCs. This chain's CDR3 is CASSFLSRGGLSSYEQYF. CDR3 nucleotide sequence: TGTGCCAGCAGCTTTCTCTCCAGGGGGGGGCTAAGCTCCTACGAGCAGTACTTC. The whole variable domain, filled in from reference TRBV5-6 and TRBJ2-7, reads DAGVTQSPTHLIKTRGQQVTLRCSPKSGHDTVSWYQQALGQGPQFIFQYYEEEERQRGNFPDRFSGHQFPNYSSELNVNALLLGDSALYLCASSFLSRGGLSSYEQYFGPGTRLTVT.